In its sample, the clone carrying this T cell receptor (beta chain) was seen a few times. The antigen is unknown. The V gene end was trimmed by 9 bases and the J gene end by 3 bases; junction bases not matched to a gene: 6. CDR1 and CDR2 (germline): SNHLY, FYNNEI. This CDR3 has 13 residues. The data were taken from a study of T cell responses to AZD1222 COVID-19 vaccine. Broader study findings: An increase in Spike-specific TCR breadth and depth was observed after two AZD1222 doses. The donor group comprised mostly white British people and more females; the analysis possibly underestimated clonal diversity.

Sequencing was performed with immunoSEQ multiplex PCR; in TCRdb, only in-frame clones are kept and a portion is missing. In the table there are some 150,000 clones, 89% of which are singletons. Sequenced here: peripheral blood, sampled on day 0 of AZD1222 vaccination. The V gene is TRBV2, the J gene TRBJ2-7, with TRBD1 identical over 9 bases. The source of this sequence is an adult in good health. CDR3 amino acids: CASGDRVGYEQYF. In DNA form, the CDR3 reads TGTGCCAGTGGGGACAGGGTGGGCTACGAGCAGTACTTC.